The 31 T cell receptor beta chains in this list originate from one sample, sequenced in a study of spatial heterogeneity in lung cancer. The time point was: blood at routine non-recurrence follow-up after resection. TCRdb ran MiXCR on the 5' RACE reads and lists one entry per CDR3 protein. Of tens of thousands of distinct CDR3 sequences in the sample, approximately 19% were seen once. Specimen: PBMCs, collected at follow-up. The receptors stem from a male donor with early-stage non-small cell lung cancer.

The chain couples TRBV3-1 to TRBJ2-4; D ambiguous. The germline V gene has CDR1 LGHDT and CDR2 YNNKEL (reference sequence). This CDR3 region has 16 residues. Trimming shortened V by 4 bases and J by 0 bases, and 13 bases separated the two germline ends. The DNA of the CDR3 is TGTGCCAGCAGCCCCCAATCTGATCTAGCCAAAAACATTCAGTACTTC. Translation: CASSPQSDLAKNIQYF.

The rearrangement links TRBV6-5 to TRBJ2-3; TRBD1 agrees at 8 bases. V dropped 4 bases and J dropped 5; count of bases not matched to a gene: 11. CDR1 and CDR2 from the germline V gene are MNHEY and SVGAGI. The CDR3 consists of 16 residues. Here the CDR3 DNA reads TGTGCCAGCAGTTCGGACGGACAGGGAATGGGAGATACGCAGTATTTT. This codes for CASSSDGQGMGDTQYF.

J is TRBJ2-6 and V is TRBV12-3 or TRBV12-4; TRBD1 might be the D (6 bases). The CDR3 has 16 amino acids. V lost 3 bases and J 4 bases, leaving 13 bases between the germline ends. The CDR3 sequence: CASSFRDTSGANVLTF. DNA of the CDR3: TGTGCCAGCAGTTTCCGGGACACCTCCGGGGCCAACGTCCTGACTTTC.

The chain uses TRBV28 and TRBJ1-1, with a tentative D call TRBD1 (6 bases). From germline, CDR1 is MDHEN and CDR2 SYDVKM. Trimming stripped 5 bases from V and 0 bases from J, with 13 bases between. The CDR3 runs 15 residues. Here the CDR3 DNA reads TGTGCCAGCAGTCTCACGGGGGGCATGAACACTGAAGCTTTCTTT. Protein product: CASSLTGGMNTEAFF.

The rearrangement joins TRBV6-2 or TRBV6-3 to TRBJ1-1, with D perhaps TRBD1 (5 bases). This CDR3 spans 13 amino acids. V lost 4 bases and J lost 7, with 13 bases in between. Germline V gene lookup returns CDR1 MNHEY and CDR2 SVGEGT. The CDR3 protein is CASSWKAGGEAFF. The CDR3, as DNA: TGTGCCAGCAGTTGGAAGGCCGGGGGTGAAGCTTTCTTT.

This chain joins TRBV2 and TRBJ2-4; 10 bases map to TRBD2. This CDR3 comprises 19 residues. The V segment lost 7 bases and the J segment 0 bases; nucleotides outside the gene matches: 15. The V gene's germline CDR1 is SNHLY and CDR2 FYNNEI. The CDR3 protein is CASILGLTSGRLAKNIQYF. DNA for the CDR3: TGTGCCAGCATCTTGGGACTGACTAGCGGGCGTCTAGCCAAAAACATTCAGTACTTC.

V and J are TRBV24-1 and TRBJ1-1; no firm D call. Trimming shortened V by 2 bases and J by 4 bases, and 4 bases separated the two germline ends. The germline V gene encodes CDR1 KGHDR and CDR2 SFDVKD. The CDR3 is 12 residues long. In nucleotides, the CDR3 is TGTGCCACCAGTGATTCCGCCACTGAAGCTTTCTTT. Its protein is CATSDSATEAFF.

This clonotype appeared many times. J is TRBJ2-1 and V is TRBV24-1; the D gene is possibly TRBD2 (6 bases). The CDR3 has 15 residues. Germline values: CDR1 KGHDR, CDR2 SFDVKD. Deletions cut 4 bases from V and 9 bases from J, with 18 bases between. In DNA form, the CDR3 reads TGTGCCACCAGTGACTTTAGCCTAGCGCAGGGTGAGCAGTTCTTC. It translates to CATSDFSLAQGEQFF.

This clonotype occurred many times. V gene TRBV6-5 combines with J gene TRBJ2-3; 11 bases align to TRBD2. This CDR3 has 18 residues. V lost 2 bases, J lost 6 bases, and 13 bases stayed unmatched. CDR1 and CDR2 from the germline V gene are MNHEY and SVGAGI. For the CDR3, the DNA is TGTGCCAGCAGTTACCCCAAGAAGACTAGCGGGGAGAGGGATACGCAGTATTTT. Translating gives CASSYPKKTSGERDTQYF.

This clonotype was detected only a few times. This chain links TRBV29-1 with TRBJ2-1; D is perhaps TRBD2 (5 bases). CDR3 length: 14 amino acids. Trimming shortened V by 4 bases and J by 0 bases, and 10 bases separated the two germline ends. CDR1 SQVTM and CDR2 ANQGSEA come from the germline V gene. CDR3: CSVVVARSYNEQFF. CDR3 bases: TGCAGCGTTGTGGTAGCGCGCTCCTACAATGAGCAGTTCTTC.

DNA of the CDR3: TGCGCCAGCAGCTCCGGACGGGGGGGTGACGAGCAGTACTTC. It specifies CASSSGRGGDEQYF. The V and J genes are TRBV5-1 and TRBJ2-7; 8 nucleotides agree with TRBD2. CDR3 length: 14 amino acids. Trimming took 3 bases from V and 5 from J; bases not matched to a gene: 7. Germline CDR1 is SGHRS and CDR2 is YFSETQ.

In this sample, this clonotype turned up a few times. CDR3 sequence (DNA): TGTGCCACCAGTGATTTTAAGGACGGAACCGGGGAGCTGTTTTTT. This codes for CATSDFKDGTGELFF. The genes are TRBV24-1 and TRBJ2-2; D gene ambiguous. Trimming took off 1 base at V and 5 bases at J, with 10 bases between the two ends. There are 15 residues in the CDR3. Germline lookup yields CDR1 KGHDR and CDR2 SFDVKD.

The gene calls are TRBV19 and TRBJ1-2; TRBD1 might be the D (6 bases). The V end lost 5 bases, the J end lost 5 bases, and 15 bases lay between the germline ends. CDR1 is LNHDA and CDR2 is SQIVND in the germline V gene (reference sequence). This CDR3 contains 14 residues. The chain's CDR3 is CASSPPDSTYGYTF. The CDR3 nucleotides are TGTGCCAGTAGTCCCCCGGACAGCACATATGGCTACACCTTC.

The table lists this clonotype with a few counts. The chain recombines TRBV20-1 with TRBJ1-3; the match to TRBD1 covers 8 bases. CDR1 is DFQATT, CDR2 SNEGSKA, per germline (reference sequence). J was trimmed by 2 bases and V by 2 bases; bases with no gene match: 5. The CDR3 contains 15 residues. The CDR3 nucleotides read TGCAGTGCTAGACGGACAGGGTTCACTGGAAACACCATATATTTT. Encoded protein: CSARRTGFTGNTIYF.

This clonotype was found a few times. The rearrangement uses TRBV7-2 and TRBJ2-2, with 7 bases fitting TRBD1. There are 14 residues in the CDR3. With V trimmed by 3 bases and J by 6 bases, 4 bases remained unmatched. Germline lookup yields CDR1 SGHTA and CDR2 FQGNSA. CDR3 protein: CASSLTGRAGELFF. CDR3 sequence (DNA): TGTGCCAGCAGCTTGACAGGGCGGGCCGGGGAGCTGTTTTTT.

This clonotype was seen only a few times. The chain employs TRBV6-5 and TRBJ1-1; possible D gene TRBD1, 6 bases. V was trimmed by 6 bases and J by 6 bases, leaving 14 bases between them. CDR1 is MNHEY and CDR2 is SVGAGI in the germline V gene. The CDR3 sequence is 13 residues long. CDR3 DNA: TGTGCCAGCAGCCTAGGGGGGGCTTCTGAAGCTTTCTTT. The encoded protein is CASSLGGASEAFF.

This clonotype was detected many times. The V gene is TRBV6-2 or TRBV6-3, the J gene TRBJ1-2; D call uncertain. The CDR3 is 14 residues long. V dropped 5 bases and J dropped 4 bases, with 14 bases sitting between them. Germline V gene lookup returns CDR1 MNHEY and CDR2 SVGEGT. CDR3 sequence reads: CASSSNWRGYGYTF. CDR3 DNA sequence: TGTGCCAGCAGTAGTAACTGGAGAGGCTATGGCTACACCTTC.

The genes are TRBV2 and TRBJ2-3; TRBD2 agrees at 11 bases. Germline CDR1 is SNHLY and CDR2 is FYNNEI. V was clipped by 0 bases and J by 2 bases; unmatched bases: 7. The CDR3 sequence is 18 residues long. CDR3 sequence: CASSEALTSGSYTDTQYF. Here the CDR3 DNA reads TGTGCCAGCAGTGAAGCGCTTACTAGCGGGAGCTACACAGATACGCAGTATTTT.

The CDR3 bases are TGTGCCAGCAGCATCAAGGGGCGGGAAAAACTGTTTTTT. Protein product: CASSIKGREKLFF. This chain joins TRBV21-1 and TRBJ1-4; TRBD1 reflects the table's D call only, with no check against the DNA. TRBV21-1 is an annotated pseudogene. This CDR3 region has 13 residues.

This clonotype was recorded a few times. The chain is built from TRBV18 and TRBJ1-4; possible D gene TRBD1, 5 bases. CDR3 size: 14 residues. CDR1 and CDR2 from the germline V gene are KGHSH and LQKENI. V was trimmed by 6 bases and J by 0 bases, leaving 8 bases between them. The CDR3 DNA reads TGTGCCAGCTCCGGGACTACAACTAATGAAAAACTGTTTTTT. As protein: CASSGTTTNEKLFF.

This clonotype was picked up a small number of times. The V call is TRBV20-1, the J call TRBJ2-7; 7 nucleotides agree with TRBD2. Trimming cost V 6 bases and J 3 bases; bases outside gene matches: 11. The CDR3 loop spans 14 amino acids. Germline loops: CDR1 DFQATT, CDR2 SNEGSKA (reference sequence). CDR3: CSAPTSAFLYEQYF. The CDR3 bases are TGCAGTGCACCAACTAGCGCCTTCCTCTACGAGCAGTACTTC.

In its sample, this clonotype was seen a few times. The chain combines TRBV7-6 with TRBJ2-1; 7 nucleotides match TRBD2. Per the germline V gene, CDR1 is SGHVS and CDR2 is FNYEAQ. The J segment lost 9 bases and the V segment lost 3 bases, leaving 11 bases of the junction unmatched. The CDR3 covers 15 residues. The CDR3 region is CASSLGVGGLGEQFF. The CDR3 nucleotides are TGTGCCAGCAGCTTGGGCGTGGGAGGGTTGGGTGAGCAGTTCTTC.

This clonotype was observed a handful of times. CDR3 nucleotides: TGTGCCAGCAGTTTGAGTCGGAGCTCCTACAATGAGCAGTTCTTC. It is translated as CASSLSRSSYNEQFF. The rearrangement links TRBV27 to TRBJ2-1; D unclear. V shed 3 bases and J shed 0 bases, with 9 bases lying between them. Germline lookup yields CDR1 MNHEY and CDR2 SMNVEV (reference sequence). The CDR3 is made up of 15 amino acids.

This clonotype was seen more than once but under ten times. V usage is TRBV7-2 and J usage is TRBJ2-3; 13 positions match TRBD2. This CDR3 contains 16 residues. V dropped 10 bases and J dropped 5; count of bases not matched to a gene: 12. Germline-derived CDR1 and CDR2 are SGHTA and FQGNSA. The CDR3 loop is CANELLAGGRGDTQYF. DNA of the CDR3: TGTGCCAACGAACTACTAGCGGGAGGGCGTGGAGATACGCAGTATTTT. Using reference TRBV7-2 and TRBJ2-3 for the parts outside the CDR3, the full variable domain is GAGVSQSPSNKVTEKGKDVELRCDPISGHTALYWYRQSLGQGLEFLIYFQGNSAPDKSGLPSDRFSAERTGGSVSTLTIQRTQQEDSAVYLCANELLAGGRGDTQYFGPGTRLTVL.

This clonotype was counted only a few times. The rearrangement uses TRBV6-1 and TRBJ2-1; D is uncertain. V gave up 2 bases and J gave up 7 bases, with 3 bases separating them. Germline lookup yields CDR1 MNHNS and CDR2 SASEGT. This CDR3 has 11 amino acids. Here the CDR3 DNA reads TGTGCCAGCAGTGAAATGAATGAGCAGTTCTTC. It codes for CASSEMNEQFF.

This clonotype was detected only a few times. The chain is built from TRBV24-1 and TRBJ1-5, with TRBD1 matching 7 bases. CDR3 length: 15 residues. The V and J ends lost 3 bases and 4 bases, in that order; junction bases with no gene match: 5. Germline lookup yields CDR1 KGHDR and CDR2 SFDVKD. The CDR3 coding sequence is TGTGCCACCAGTGATCCAGGGACAGCGAATCAGCCCCAGCATTTT. Its translation: CATSDPGTANQPQHF.

This clonotype was counted ten times or more. The chain links TRBV19 to TRBJ1-5; D gene ambiguous. Germline lookup yields CDR1 LNHDA and CDR2 SQIVND (reference sequence). The CDR3 runs 12 residues. Deletions cut 5 bases from V and 9 bases from J, with 11 bases between. CDR3 DNA: TGTGCCAGTAGTCATAAATGGTTGCCCCAGCATTTT. Protein sequence: CASSHKWLPQHF.

CDR3 protein: CASSFSSGGSQPQHF. CDR3 DNA: TGTGCCAGCAGTTTTAGCTCAGGGGGCAGTCAGCCCCAGCATTTT. The chain uses TRBV27 and TRBJ1-5, with 8 bases identical to TRBD1. CDR1 is MNHEY, CDR2 SMNVEV, per germline (reference sequence). This CDR3 spans 15 amino acids. V was pared by 3 bases and J by 6 bases, with 7 bases of the junction left unmatched.

V is TRBV7-2 and J is TRBJ1-5; TRBD1 aligns across 7 bases. This CDR3 comprises 14 residues. Germline V CDR1 and CDR2: SGHTA, FQGNSA. V shed 4 bases, J shed 9 bases, and the junction held 9 bases outside the gene matches. CDR3 DNA: TGTGCCAGCAGCTCCGACAGGGCAGGTTCGCCCCAGCATTTT. Amino acid sequence: CASSSDRAGSPQHF.

This chain links TRBV10-3 with TRBJ2-5, with a weak D call TRBD2 (5 bases). Germline V gene data show CDR1 as ENHRY and CDR2 as SYGVKD. The CDR3 contains 15 residues. Trimming took 3 bases from V and 1 from J, leaving 12 bases between them. CDR3 bases: TGTGCCATCAGTGACGGCGGGCCGTTCCAAGAGACCCAGTACTTC. This gives the protein CAISDGGPFQETQYF.

This clonotype has just a few counts. J is TRBJ1-1 and V is TRBV29-1; 10 bases align to TRBD1. Per the germline V gene, CDR1 is SQVTM and CDR2 is ANQGSEA. The CDR3 sequence is 13 residues long. The trim removed 6 bases at V and 3 bases at J, leaving 4 bases unmatched. Written as DNA, the CDR3 is TGCAGCGTCCGACAGGGGGCCCACACTGAAGCTTTCTTT. It specifies CSVRQGAHTEAFF.